The clone carrying this TCR beta chain has more than one count but fewer than ten. V gave up 4 bases and J gave up 7 bases; unmatched junction bases: 12. CDR1 is SGHDT and CDR2 is YYEEEE in the germline V gene. The CDR3 runs to 15 residues. This entry is derived from a study of response to subunit inactivated influenza vaccine. MiXCR was run by TCRdb on the RT-PCR reads, yielding one entry per CDR3 protein. The sample lists 150,000 to 200,000 distinct CDR3 sequences; less than 15% were seen once. These sequences were also reported in another study, on T cells expressing NK-cell markers. This second study notes: The TCR beta cDNA came from 5'RACE template switching with UMIs. Seven of the eight sequenced donors were classified as HCMV-seropositive, and one was classified as seronegative. Sorting was limited to alpha-beta TCR-expressing T cells with an anti-gamma-delta TCR antibody in several experiments.

The source is a man aged 50-59 years who received an inactivated influenza vaccine. This material consisted of CD8+ T cells sorted from PBMCs, taken 12 days after vaccination. The genes are TRBV5-6 and TRBJ2-5, with 8 bases aligning to TRBD2. CDR3 protein: CASSQTTSVDSTQYF. The CDR3, as DNA: TGTGCCAGCAGCCAAACGACTAGCGTTGACTCGACCCAGTACTTC.